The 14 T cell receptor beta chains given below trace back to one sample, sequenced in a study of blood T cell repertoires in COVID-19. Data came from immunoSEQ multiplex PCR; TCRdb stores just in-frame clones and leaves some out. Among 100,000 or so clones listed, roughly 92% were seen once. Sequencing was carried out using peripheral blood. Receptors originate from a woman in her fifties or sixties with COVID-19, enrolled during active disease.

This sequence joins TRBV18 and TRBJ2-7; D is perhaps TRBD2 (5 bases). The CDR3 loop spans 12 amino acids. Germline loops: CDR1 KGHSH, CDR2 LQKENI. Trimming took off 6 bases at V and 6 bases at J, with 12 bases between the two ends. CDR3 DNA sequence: TGTGCCAGCTCCCCTTGGGGAGCCGAGCAGTACTTC. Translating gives CASSPWGAEQYF. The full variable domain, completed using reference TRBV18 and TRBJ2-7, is NAGVMQNPRHLVRRRGQEARLRCSPMKGHSHVYWYRQLPEEGLKFMVYLQKENIIDESGMPKERFSAEFPKEGPSILRIQQVVRGDSAAYFCASSPWGAEQYFGPGTRLTVT.

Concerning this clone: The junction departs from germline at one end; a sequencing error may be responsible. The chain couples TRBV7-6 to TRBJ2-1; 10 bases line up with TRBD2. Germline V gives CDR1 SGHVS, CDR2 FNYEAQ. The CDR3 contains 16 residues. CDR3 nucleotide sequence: TGTGCCAGCAGTTTAGGGGAGCGGGGGGGCTACAATGAGCAGTTCTTC. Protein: CASSLGERGGYNEQFF.

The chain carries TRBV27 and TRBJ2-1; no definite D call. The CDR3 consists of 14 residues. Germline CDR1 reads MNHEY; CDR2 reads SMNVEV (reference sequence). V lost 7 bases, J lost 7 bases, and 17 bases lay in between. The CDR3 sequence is CASTPGSSGNEQFF. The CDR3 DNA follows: TGTGCCAGCACCCCCGGGTCCTCGGGTAATGAGCAGTTCTTC.

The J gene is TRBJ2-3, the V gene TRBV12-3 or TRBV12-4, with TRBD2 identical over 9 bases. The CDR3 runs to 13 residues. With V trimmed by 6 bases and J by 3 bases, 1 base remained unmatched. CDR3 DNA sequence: TGTGCCAGCAGAGCGGGGGGAACAGATACGCAGTATTTT. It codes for CASRAGGTDTQYF.

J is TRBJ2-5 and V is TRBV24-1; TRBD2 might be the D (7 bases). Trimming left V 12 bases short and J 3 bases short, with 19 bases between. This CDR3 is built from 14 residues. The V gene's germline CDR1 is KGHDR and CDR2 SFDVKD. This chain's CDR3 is CAGPWGEGEETQYF. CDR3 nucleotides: TGTGCCGGGCCGTGGGGGGAGGGGGAAGAGACCCAGTACTTC.

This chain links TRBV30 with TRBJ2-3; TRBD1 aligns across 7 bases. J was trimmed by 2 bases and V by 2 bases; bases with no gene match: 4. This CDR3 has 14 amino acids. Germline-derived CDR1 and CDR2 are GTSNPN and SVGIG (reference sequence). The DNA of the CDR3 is TGTGCCTGGAGTATAACAGGGGACACAGATACGCAGTATTTT. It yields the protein CAWSITGDTDTQYF.

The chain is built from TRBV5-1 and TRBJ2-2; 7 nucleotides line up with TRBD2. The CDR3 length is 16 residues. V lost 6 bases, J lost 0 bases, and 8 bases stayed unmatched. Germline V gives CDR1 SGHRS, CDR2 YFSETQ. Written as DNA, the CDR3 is TGCGCCAGCACCTCAGGAGCGGGGTCGAACACCGGGGAGCTGTTTTTT. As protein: CASTSGAGSNTGELFF.

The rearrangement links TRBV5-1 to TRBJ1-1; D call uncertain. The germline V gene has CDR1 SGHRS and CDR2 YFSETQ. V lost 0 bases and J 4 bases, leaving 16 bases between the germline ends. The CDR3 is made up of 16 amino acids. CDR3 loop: CASSLVMGRSSTEAFF. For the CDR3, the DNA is TGCGCCAGCAGCTTGGTAATGGGGAGAAGTAGCACTGAAGCTTTCTTT.

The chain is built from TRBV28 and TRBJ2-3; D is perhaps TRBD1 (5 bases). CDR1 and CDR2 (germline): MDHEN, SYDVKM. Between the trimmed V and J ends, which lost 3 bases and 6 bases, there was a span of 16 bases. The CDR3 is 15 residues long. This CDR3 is CASSFQGRVKDTQYF. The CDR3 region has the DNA TGTGCCAGCAGTTTTCAGGGCCGGGTTAAGGATACGCAGTATTTT.

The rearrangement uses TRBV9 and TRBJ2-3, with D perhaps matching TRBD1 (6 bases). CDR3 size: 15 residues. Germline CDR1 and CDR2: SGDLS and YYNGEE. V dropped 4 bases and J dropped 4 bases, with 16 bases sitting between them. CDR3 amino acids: CASSPRGVGPDTQYF. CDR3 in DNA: TGTGCCAGCAGCCCCAGGGGAGTAGGCCCAGATACGCAGTATTTT.

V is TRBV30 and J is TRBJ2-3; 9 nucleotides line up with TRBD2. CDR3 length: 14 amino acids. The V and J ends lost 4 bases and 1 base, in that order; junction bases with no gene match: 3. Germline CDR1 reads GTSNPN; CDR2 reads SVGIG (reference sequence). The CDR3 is CAWTLAGGTDTQYF. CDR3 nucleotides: TGTGCCTGGACTTTAGCGGGGGGCACAGATACGCAGTATTTT.

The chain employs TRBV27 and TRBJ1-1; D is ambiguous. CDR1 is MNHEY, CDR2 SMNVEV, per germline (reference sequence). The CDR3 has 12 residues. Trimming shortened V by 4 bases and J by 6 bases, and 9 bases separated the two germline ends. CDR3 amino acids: CASSSEAAEAFF. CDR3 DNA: TGTGCCAGCAGTTCCGAGGCGGCTGAAGCTTTCTTT.

CDR3 loop: CASSVEISYGEQFF. CDR3 nucleotide sequence: TGTGCCAGCAGCGTAGAAATATCCTACGGTGAGCAGTTCTTC. This chain links TRBV9 with TRBJ2-1; D is ambiguous. CDR3 length equals 14 residues. Germline V lookup: CDR1 SGDLS, CDR2 YYNGEE. Between the trimmed V and J ends, which lost 0 bases and 9 bases, there was a span of 13 bases.

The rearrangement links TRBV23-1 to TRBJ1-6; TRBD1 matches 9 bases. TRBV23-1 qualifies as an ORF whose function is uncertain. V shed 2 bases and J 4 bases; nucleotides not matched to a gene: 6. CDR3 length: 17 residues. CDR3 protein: CASSQKGQGAYNSPLHF. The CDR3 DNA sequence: TGCGCCAGCAGTCAAAAGGGACAGGGCGCTTATAATTCACCCCTCCACTTT.